Each of the 26 T cell receptor beta chains below was sequenced from the same sample in a study of long-term antiretroviral therapy in people with HIV. Runs used v3.0 of the immunoSEQ assay and were done at survey level. TCRdb keeps only in-frame clones here, not all; method: immunoSEQ multiplex PCR. The profile shows roughly 34,000 clones, over 85% of them singletons. The sequencing used unsorted PBMCs, collected around 5 years after starting antiretroviral therapy. The receptor set was obtained from a woman in her forties or fifties with HIV.

V is TRBV27 and J is TRBJ2-4; D tentatively reads TRBD1 or TRBD2 (5 bases each). From germline, CDR1 is MNHEY and CDR2 SMNVEV (reference sequence). This CDR3 spans 14 amino acids. V was shortened by 2 bases and J by 0 bases, with 5 bases between the two germline ends. The CDR3, as DNA: TGTGCCAGCAGTTTAGGGGGAGCCAAAAACATTCAGTACTTC. Protein: CASSLGGAKNIQYF.

The chain is built from TRBV7-8 and TRBJ1-3; tentative D call: TRBD1 (5 bases). CDR3 length: 16 residues. V lost 5 bases and J 2 bases, leaving 16 bases between the germline ends. Looked up from germline, CDR1 is SGHVS and CDR2 is FQNEAQ. DNA of the CDR3: TGTGCCAGCAGCCTATCGGGGCCACGGACTGGAAACACCATATATTTT. It yields the protein CASSLSGPRTGNTIYF.

This clone occurred a few times. J is TRBJ2-5 and V is TRBV7-9, with 8 bases identical to TRBD2. CDR3 length equals 16 residues. Germline V gene sequence: CDR1 SEHNR, CDR2 FQNEAQ (reference sequence). Unmatched junction bases numbered 7, after V lost 3 bases and J lost 1 base. The DNA for the CDR3 is TGTGCCAGCAGCTTTCGGACTACTAGCGGCCAAGAGACCCAGTACTTC. Its protein is CASSFRTTSGQETQYF.

V and J are TRBV7-8 and TRBJ2-3, with TRBD1 identical over 7 bases. The J segment lost 4 bases and the V segment lost 2 bases, leaving 3 bases of the junction unmatched. The CDR3 length is 14 residues. The germline V gene encodes CDR1 SGHVS and CDR2 FQNEAQ. CDR3 in amino acids: CASSLYQGADTQYF. For the CDR3, the DNA is TGTGCCAGCAGCTTATACCAGGGGGCAGATACGCAGTATTTT. Full variable domain (remainder filled in from reference TRBV7-8 and TRBJ2-3): GAGVSQSPRYKVAKRGQDVALRCDPISGHVSLFWYQQALGQGPEFLTYFQNEAQLDKSGLPSDRFFAERPEGSVSTLKIQRTQQEDSAVYLCASSLYQGADTQYFGPGTRLTVL.

The chain combines TRBV7-9 with TRBJ2-5, with D unresolved. There are 10 residues in the CDR3. CDR1 is SEHNR and CDR2 is FQNEAQ in the germline V gene (reference sequence). The ends were cut back, 9 bases at V and 4 bases at J, with 6 bases in the middle. The CDR3 spells CASWGETQYF. CDR3 coding DNA: TGTGCCAGTTGGGGAGAGACCCAGTACTTC.

This rearrangement joins TRBV2 to TRBJ2-7; tentatively, D is TRBD1 (6 bases). Trimming pared 8 bases from V and 6 bases from J, leaving 11 bases between. The germline V gene encodes CDR1 SNHLY and CDR2 FYNNEI. This CDR3 region has 11 residues. CDR3 nucleotides: TGTGCCAGCCGGACAGAAGGCGAGCAGTACTTC. Its translation: CASRTEGEQYF.

V is TRBV5-1 and J is TRBJ2-3; D call uncertain. The CDR3 runs 13 residues. Germline V gives CDR1 SGHRS, CDR2 YFSETQ. V was pared by 4 bases and J by 0 bases, with 6 bases between. The CDR3 region is CASSAKSTDTQYF. CDR3 DNA sequence: TGCGCCAGCAGCGCGAAGAGCACAGATACGCAGTATTTT. Together with reference TRBV5-1 and TRBJ2-3, the CDR3 gives the full variable domain: KAGVTQTPRYLIKTRGQQVTLSCSPISGHRSVSWYQQTPGQGLQFLFEYFSETQRNKGNFPGRFSGRQFSNSRSEMNVSTLELGDSALYLCASSAKSTDTQYFGPGTRLTVL.

CDR3 DNA sequence: TGTGCCAGCAGCCGTAAACTAGCGGGGGACACAGATACGCAGTATTTT. Protein product: CASSRKLAGDTDTQYF. The rearrangement links TRBV13 to TRBJ2-3; 11 bases match TRBD2. The ends lost 5 bases at V and 2 bases at J; junction bases unmatched: 6. Germline V CDR1 and CDR2: PRHDT, FYEKMQ (reference sequence). This CDR3 is built from 16 residues.

V and J are TRBV7-8 and TRBJ2-1; TRBD1 matches at 10 bases. V dropped 4 bases and J dropped 5; count of bases not matched to a gene: 5. Germline loops: CDR1 SGHVS, CDR2 FQNEAQ. The CDR3 totals 15 residues. The CDR3 DNA is TGTGCCAGCAGCTGGGGACAGGGGCCCCACAATGAGCAGTTCTTC. It is translated as CASSWGQGPHNEQFF.

The gene calls are TRBV6-6 and TRBJ2-3, with D perhaps matching TRBD2 (6 bases). This CDR3 is 13 amino acids long. Trimming removed 7 bases from V and 1 base from J, with 9 bases in between. Germline lookup yields CDR1 MNHNY and CDR2 SVGAGI (reference sequence). The CDR3, as DNA: TGTGCCAGCAACGGCGGGGGCACAGATACGCAGTATTTT. Translated, it gives CASNGGGTDTQYF.

The chain joins TRBV14 to TRBJ2-3; no reliable D call. The CDR3 sequence is 16 residues long. Germline values: CDR1 SGHDN, CDR2 FVKESK. Trimming took off 5 bases at V and 0 bases at J, with 15 bases between the two ends. The CDR3, as DNA: TGTGCCAGCAGCGCAAGAAGGCGAACTAGCACAGATACGCAGTATTTT. As protein: CASSARRRTSTDTQYF.

A single count supports this clone. J is TRBJ2-3 and V is TRBV7-3; D gene uncertain. Germline V gene lookup returns CDR1 SGHTA and CDR2 FQGTGA. The CDR3 covers 14 residues. V gave up 5 bases and J gave up 2 bases, with 11 bases separating them. The DNA of the CDR3 is TGTGCCAGCAGCCTCAACGGACCCACAGATACGCAGTATTTT. Translation: CASSLNGPTDTQYF.

The rearrangement joins TRBV9 to TRBJ1-6; TRBD1 matches 8 bases. Per the germline V gene, CDR1 is SGDLS and CDR2 is YYNGEE. The CDR3 totals 14 residues. V shed 4 bases and J 10 bases; nucleotides not matched to a gene: 7. The CDR3 spells CASSPTGAGSPLHF. CDR3 nucleotide sequence: TGTGCCAGCAGCCCGACAGGGGCAGGGTCACCCCTCCACTTT.

The V and J genes are TRBV30 and TRBJ1-3; D not certain. CDR1 and CDR2 from the germline V gene are GTSNPN and SVGIG (reference sequence). The CDR3 is 13 residues long. V was clipped by 0 bases and J by 1 base, with 4 bases between them. The CDR3 region has the DNA TGTGCCTGGAGTGTTAATTCTGGAAACACCATATATTTT. This translates into CAWSVNSGNTIYF.

V usage is TRBV30 and J usage is TRBJ1-2; 9 bases match TRBD1. Trimming cost V 5 bases and J 5 bases; bases outside gene matches: 12. The CDR3 totals 15 residues. Germline lookup yields CDR1 GTSNPN and CDR2 SVGIG (reference sequence). Here the CDR3 DNA reads TGTGCCTGGTTTAGGGACAGGGCTGCAGAGTATGGCTACACCTTC. It encodes CAWFRDRAAEYGYTF.

The CDR3 bases are TGTGCCAGCAGCTTAGCCCTCGATAACTCCTACGAGCAGTACTTC. It yields the protein CASSLALDNSYEQYF. The genes are TRBV11-2 and TRBJ2-7; no clear D gene. Trimming left V 1 base short and J 0 bases short, with 10 bases between. Germline V CDR1 and CDR2: SGHAT, FQNNGV. CDR3 length equals 15 residues.

J is TRBJ2-7 and V is TRBV30; the D gene is possibly TRBD1 (6 bases). Trimming shortened V by 1 base and J by 4 bases, and 11 bases separated the two germline ends. The CDR3 is 13 residues long. Germline loops: CDR1 GTSNPN, CDR2 SVGIG (reference sequence). CDR3 bases: TGTGCCTGGAGTGCCCCACAGGGATACGAGCAGTACTTC. Translated, it gives CAWSAPQGYEQYF.

The rearrangement uses TRBV13 and TRBJ2-7, with 7 bases aligning to TRBD1. The CDR3 loop spans 13 amino acids. Unmatched junction bases numbered 8, after V lost 8 bases and J lost 4 bases. Germline CDR1 is PRHDT and CDR2 is FYEKMQ (reference sequence). In nucleotides, the CDR3 is TGTGCCAGCGGAATCGGGACAGATTACGAGCAGTACTTC. Translated, it gives CASGIGTDYEQYF.

The chain uses TRBV5-5 and TRBJ2-2, with a tentative D call TRBD2 (6 bases). V lost 5 bases and J 7 bases, leaving 18 bases between the germline ends. Germline CDR1 and CDR2: SGHKS and YYEKEE (reference sequence). This CDR3 region has 15 residues. This CDR3 is CASSLPGLLGGELFF. The CDR3 DNA follows: TGTGCCAGCAGTCTACCGGGACTCCTGGGCGGGGAGCTGTTTTTT. The whole variable domain, remainder taken from reference TRBV5-5 and TRBJ2-2, is DAGVTQSPTHLIKTRGQQVTLRCSPISGHKSVSWYQQVLGQGPQFIFQYYEKEERGRGNFPDRFSARQFPNYSSELNVNALLLGDSALYLCASSLPGLLGGELFFGEGSRLTVL.

The chain recombines TRBV5-6 with TRBJ1-3; possibly TRBD1 for D (6 bases). This CDR3 is 19 amino acids long. Trimming took off 2 bases at V and 2 bases at J, with 23 bases between the two ends. Germline V gene sequence: CDR1 SGHDT, CDR2 YYEEEE. CDR3 amino acids: CASSLRPPATGRAGNTIYF. In DNA form, the CDR3 reads TGTGCCAGCAGCTTACGCCCGCCCGCTACAGGGAGAGCTGGAAACACCATATATTTT. The whole variable domain, filled in from reference TRBV5-6 and TRBJ1-3, reads DAGVTQSPTHLIKTRGQQVTLRCSPKSGHDTVSWYQQALGQGPQFIFQYYEEEERQRGNFPDRFSGHQFPNYSSELNVNALLLGDSALYLCASSLRPPATGRAGNTIYFGEGSWLTVV.

V gene TRBV12-5 combines with J gene TRBJ1-3; TRBD1 aligns across 9 bases. This CDR3 is built from 17 residues. Losses at the gene ends were 2 bases for V and 8 bases for J; bases not matched to a gene: 13. The germline V gene has CDR1 LGHNT and CDR2 FRNRAP. CDR3 in DNA: TGTGCTAGTGGTTTGATACAGGGGGCCCAGAGAGGGGACACCATATATTTT. Its protein is CASGLIQGAQRGDTIYF.

The chain carries TRBV19 and TRBJ2-6; D remains ambiguous. Germline values: CDR1 LNHDA, CDR2 SQIVND (reference sequence). V shed 5 bases and J shed 0 bases, with 8 bases lying between them. This CDR3 contains 15 residues. CDR3 sequence (DNA): TGTGCCAGTAGTGTCCTTATCTCTGGGGCCAACGTCCTGACTTTC. Its protein is CASSVLISGANVLTF.

This chain joins TRBV11-2 and TRBJ1-2, with 7 bases identical to TRBD1. This CDR3 spans 16 amino acids. J was trimmed by 0 bases and V by 4 bases; bases with no gene match: 8. Germline V gene data show CDR1 as SGHAT and CDR2 as FQNNGV. This chain's CDR3 is CASSSEDRRANYGYTF. The CDR3 DNA is TGTGCCAGCAGCTCAGAGGACAGGCGAGCTAACTATGGCTACACCTTC.

The chain links TRBV30 to TRBJ2-7; D not certain. The V gene lost 3 bases and the J gene lost 5 bases, with 8 bases spanning the gap. Germline V gene sequence: CDR1 GTSNPN, CDR2 SVGIG (reference sequence). This CDR3 comprises 11 residues. The CDR3 coding sequence is TGTGCCTGGAGGGGTTTCGACGAGCAGTACTTC. Translation gives CAWRGFDEQYF.

The chain couples TRBV10-2 to TRBJ1-1, with TRBD1 as a possible D gene (6 bases). The CDR3 length is 14 residues. V dropped 4 bases and J dropped 0 bases, with 9 bases sitting between them. The germline CDR1 and CDR2 sequences are WSHSY and SAAADI. This chain's CDR3 is CASSVRGLNTEAFF. Written as DNA, the CDR3 is TGCGCCAGCAGTGTACGGGGGCTGAACACTGAAGCTTTCTTT.

The chain couples TRBV11-1 to TRBJ2-7, with D perhaps assigned TRBD1 or TRBD2 (5 bases each). V lost 2 bases and J lost 3, with 17 bases in between. Germline CDR1 reads SGHAT; CDR2 reads FQDESV (reference sequence). The CDR3 runs to 16 residues. The CDR3: CASSLRRVGPSYEQYF. CDR3 nucleotide sequence: TGTGCCAGCAGCTTACGCCGAGTGGGACCCAGCTACGAGCAGTACTTC.